The table lists the clone carrying this T cell receptor beta chain with a few counts. These data belong to a study of blood T cell repertoires in COVID-19. Method: immunoSEQ multiplex PCR; TCRdb's copy keeps in-frame clones and lacks some. The top ten clones hold 0.94% of a sample with 250,000 to 300,000 clones, around 90% of them seen once. The CDR3 consists of 15 residues. Trimming took 2 bases from V and 8 from J, leaving 21 bases between them. Germline loops: CDR1 GTSNPN, CDR2 SVGIG (reference sequence). The rearrangement links TRBV30 to TRBJ1-2; D is perhaps TRBD1 (5 bases). The source material was peripheral blood. This sequence was found in a woman in her forties who had recovered from COVID-19. The CDR3 coding sequence is TGTGCCTGGAGTCCGCTCGGGGGAACGCGTAACGGCTACACCTTC. It is translated as CAWSPLGGTRNGYTF.